The TCR beta chain under discussion was sequenced for a study of control samples from healthy donors and cancer patients. The protocol was immunoSEQ multiplex PCR, while the TCRdb copy is restricted to in-frame clones and leaves out a portion. The sample records 120,000 or so clones, almost 95% being singletons. CDR3 length: 13 residues. Germline V CDR1 and CDR2: LNHDA, SQIVND (reference sequence). The ends were cut back, 3 bases at V and 5 bases at J, with 10 bases in the middle. Sequenced sample: PBMCs. The TCR comes from an elderly man with head and neck cancer. The J gene is TRBJ1-2, the V gene TRBV19, with TRBD1 as a possible D gene (5 bases). The CDR3 sequence: CASSIVGDYGYTF. In nucleotides, the CDR3 is TGTGCCAGTAGTATCGTGGGGGATTATGGCTACACCTTC.